What follows are 27 T cell receptor beta chains derived from one specimen sequenced in a study of blood T cell repertoires in COVID-19. Assay used: immunoSEQ multiplex PCR; TCRdb lists only in-frame clones, some missing. Of around 220,000 clones listed, about 82% are singletons. The sample was peripheral blood. Every receptor here comes from a woman older than 75 with acute or convalescent COVID-19.

This clone was seen only a few times. The J gene is TRBJ1-4, the V gene TRBV30, with TRBD1 matching over 7 bases. With 5 bases clipped from V and 8 bases from J, the junction kept 14 bases outside the gene matches. Per the germline V gene, CDR1 is GTSNPN and CDR2 is SVGIG (reference sequence). The CDR3 spans 15 residues. The CDR3 nucleotides read TGTGCCTGGGCGTCGTCGACAGGGCGAGTAGAAAAACTGTTTTTT. This gives the protein CAWASSTGRVEKLFF.

The genes are TRBV20-1 and TRBJ2-7; no firm D call. Per the germline V gene, CDR1 is DFQATT and CDR2 is SNEGSKA (reference sequence). Trimming took off 5 bases at V and 4 bases at J, with 6 bases between the two ends. This CDR3 is 10 amino acids long. The CDR3 reads CSALVYEQYF. In nucleotides, the CDR3 is TGCAGTGCTCTAGTGTACGAGCAGTACTTC.

This chain joins TRBV28 and TRBJ2-5; TRBD1 is a possible D gene (5 bases). Germline V gives CDR1 MDHEN, CDR2 SYDVKM. Trimming stripped 1 base from V and 3 bases from J, with 9 bases between. CDR3 length: 14 amino acids. DNA of the CDR3: TGTGCCAGCAGTTTATCTCCCAGGGAAGAGACCCAGTACTTC. It translates to CASSLSPREETQYF.

J is TRBJ2-5 and V is TRBV7-2; D is possibly TRBD1 (5 bases). Germline values: CDR1 SGHTA, CDR2 FQGNSA. The CDR3 totals 13 residues. V lost 1 base and J 6 bases, leaving 9 bases between the germline ends. CDR3 bases: TGTGCCAGCAGCTTAGGGGCAGGGAAGACCCAGTACTTC. It specifies CASSLGAGKTQYF.

The chain is built from TRBV23-1 and TRBJ2-7, with D tentatively TRBD2 (5 bases). TRBV23-1 is recorded as an ORF, its role being uncertain. Trimming shortened V by 2 bases and J by 11 bases, and 10 bases separated the two germline ends. The length of the CDR3 is 11 residues. CDR3 sequence: CASSQTPREYF. As DNA, the CDR3 is TGCGCCAGCAGTCAAACCCCGAGGGAGTACTTC.

The sample holds one count of this clone. The chain combines TRBV30 with TRBJ1-1, with a weak D call TRBD1 (5 bases). This CDR3 comprises 14 residues. Germline V CDR1 and CDR2: GTSNPN, SVGIG (reference sequence). Trimming stripped 2 bases from V and 0 bases from J, with 10 bases between. CDR3 protein: CAWSQTVMNTEAFF. CDR3 coding DNA: TGTGCCTGGAGTCAGACAGTTATGAACACTGAAGCTTTCTTT.

The rearrangement uses TRBV30 and TRBJ1-2; possible D gene TRBD1, 6 bases. The CDR3 has 14 amino acids. The germline CDR1 and CDR2 sequences are GTSNPN and SVGIG (reference sequence). With 2 bases removed from V and 7 bases from J, the gap between germline ends came to 17 bases. CDR3 amino acids: CAWSPGAGVGGYTF. CDR3 nucleotide sequence: TGTGCCTGGAGTCCAGGGGCGGGGGTTGGTGGCTACACCTTC.

About this clone: The sample carries other DNA sequences with the same CDR3. The chain has TRBV7-6 and TRBJ1-1; D may be TRBD1 (5 bases). The CDR3 extends over 13 amino acids. Germline V lookup: CDR1 SGHVS, CDR2 FNYEAQ. V lost 4 bases and J 2 bases, leaving 8 bases between the germline ends. CDR3 amino acids: CASSSDTNTEAFF. The CDR3 region has the DNA TGTGCCAGCAGCTCGGACACTAACACTGAAGCTTTCTTT.

The rearrangement links TRBV7-3 to TRBJ1-1; 8 nucleotides align to TRBD1. The CDR3 spans 15 residues. Germline V lookup: CDR1 SGHTA, CDR2 FQGTGA. The V and J ends lost 5 bases and 1 base, in that order; junction bases with no gene match: 6. Here the CDR3 reads CASSTRTGPNTEAFF. The CDR3 coding sequence is TGTGCCAGCAGCACCCGGACAGGGCCGAACACTGAAGCTTTCTTT.

The rearrangement links TRBV7-3 to TRBJ2-5; D is possibly TRBD2 (6 bases). The CDR3 sequence is 13 residues long. Germline CDR1 and CDR2: SGHTA and FQGTGA. V was trimmed by 5 bases and J by 5 bases, leaving 12 bases between them. The CDR3 DNA sequence: TGTGCCAGCAGCCCGACCCGGGAGGAGACCCAGTACTTC. Translated, it gives CASSPTREETQYF.

V and J are TRBV7-8 and TRBJ2-7; TRBD1 matches at 7 bases. The germline V gene encodes CDR1 SGHVS and CDR2 FQNEAQ. With 3 bases clipped from V and 0 bases from J, the junction kept 11 bases outside the gene matches. The CDR3 covers 17 residues. The CDR3 reads CASSFTGTATPSYEQYF. CDR3 nucleotide sequence: TGTGCCAGCAGCTTCACCGGGACAGCTACACCCTCCTACGAGCAGTACTTC.

The chain has TRBV19 and TRBJ1-2; no firm D call. CDR1 is LNHDA, CDR2 SQIVND, per germline (reference sequence). The CDR3 extends over 14 amino acids. V was clipped by 2 bases and J by 4 bases, with 11 bases between them. The CDR3 loop is CASSIRDTPYGYTF. CDR3 DNA: TGTGCCAGTAGTATACGTGACACCCCCTATGGCTACACCTTC.

This clone was seen only a few times. Germline is not matched at one junction end, which may reflect a read error. The V gene is TRBV7-7, the J gene TRBJ2-2; possible D gene TRBD2, 6 bases. Germline CDR1 reads SSHAT; CDR2 reads FNYEAQ (reference sequence). The CDR3 is 16 residues long. CDR3 nucleotide sequence: TGTGCTAGCAGCTTAGCTCCTAGCGTAAACACCGGGGAGCTGTTTTTT. Translating it yields CASSLAPSVNTGELFF.

The V gene is TRBV9, the J gene TRBJ2-3; 10 bases agree with TRBD2. The germline gives CDR1 SGDLS, CDR2 YYNGEE. After removal of 0 bases from V and 6 bases from J, the junction contained 4 bases not matched to a gene. The CDR3 sequence is 15 residues long. DNA for the CDR3: TGTGCCAGCAGCGTAGGAGGGACTAGCGTTGATACGCAGTATTTT. Translation: CASSVGGTSVDTQYF. The full variable domain, with the rest looked up from reference TRBV9 and TRBJ2-3, is DSGVTQTPKHLITATGQRVTLRCSPRSGDLSVYWYQQSLDQGLQFLIQYYNGEERAKGNILERFSAQQFPDLHSELNLSSLELGDSALYFCASSVGGTSVDTQYFGPGTRLTVL.

The chain uses TRBV4-2 and TRBJ2-5; D might be TRBD2 (6 bases). The CDR3 contains 16 residues. The germline gives CDR1 LGHNA, CDR2 YNFKEQ. Trimming removed 5 bases at V and 0 bases at J, with 16 bases between. CDR3 coding DNA: TGTGCCAGCAGCGGGGCCGGACGGGGGAACCAAGAGACCCAGTACTTC. Its translation is CASSGAGRGNQETQYF.

V and J are TRBV9 and TRBJ2-5, with TRBD2 as a possible D gene (6 bases). There are 15 residues in the CDR3. V was cut by 2 bases and J by 1 base, with 12 bases left in between. Looked up from germline, CDR1 is SGDLS and CDR2 is YYNGEE. DNA for the CDR3: TGTGCCAGCAGCGTTTCCCTACTAGCCCAAGAGACCCAGTACTTC. Amino acid sequence: CASSVSLLAQETQYF.

The J gene is TRBJ2-1, the V gene TRBV18, with TRBD2 matching over 16 bases. The CDR3 spans 16 residues. The V gene end was trimmed by 3 bases and the J gene end by 9 bases; junction bases not matched to a gene: 5. Germline V gene sequence: CDR1 KGHSH, CDR2 LQKENI. The CDR3 sequence: CASSPGLAGGLSEQFF. The CDR3 nucleotides are TGTGCCAGCTCACCGGGACTAGCGGGGGGGCTAAGTGAGCAGTTCTTC. Drawing the rest from reference TRBV18 and TRBJ2-1, the complete variable domain is NAGVMQNPRHLVRRRGQEARLRCSPMKGHSHVYWYRQLPEEGLKFMVYLQKENIIDESGMPKERFSAEFPKEGPSILRIQQVVRGDSAAYFCASSPGLAGGLSEQFFGPGTRLTVL.

This sequence joins TRBV12-3 or TRBV12-4 and TRBJ1-1; unclear D gene. The V and J ends lost 6 bases and 4 bases respectively, with 12 bases between them. The CDR3 is 13 amino acids. CDR3 bases: TGTGCCAGCAGCCTTGCCCCGGGCACTGAAGCTTTCTTT. Translated: CASSLAPGTEAFF.

The CDR3 sequence is CASSRGVAGGHEQYF. The DNA for the CDR3 is TGTGCCAGCAGCCGAGGGGTAGCGGGGGGCCACGAGCAGTACTTC. This sequence joins TRBV3-1 (or the pseudogene TRBV3-2) and TRBJ2-7; TRBD2 matches 10 bases. V shed 4 bases and J 5 bases; nucleotides not matched to a gene: 8. The length of the CDR3 is 15 residues. Germline CDR1 and CDR2: LGHDT and YNNKEL (reference sequence).

In its sample, this clone was seen once. The CDR3 loop is CASRSGAPGDYGYTF. The CDR3 DNA sequence: TGTGCCAGTAGGTCAGGGGCGCCCGGGGACTATGGCTACACCTTC. V usage is TRBV19 and J usage is TRBJ1-2; the D gene is possibly TRBD1 (6 bases). Germline-derived CDR1 and CDR2 are LNHDA and SQIVND (reference sequence). The germline V and J ends were trimmed by 6 bases and 3 bases, with 17 bases remaining between them. The CDR3 is 15 residues long.

V gene TRBV7-9 combines with J gene TRBJ2-7; D is undetermined. Trimming removed 5 bases from V and 5 bases from J, with 10 bases in between. The CDR3 contains 12 residues. CDR1 and CDR2 from the germline V gene are SEHNR and FQNEAQ (reference sequence). The CDR3 reads CASSPPRDEQYF. CDR3 in DNA: TGTGCCAGCAGCCCCCCTCGGGACGAGCAGTACTTC.

This clone was detected only a few times. CDR3: CASSQDWGQENTEAFF. The CDR3 coding sequence is TGCGCCAGCAGCCAAGATTGGGGACAGGAAAACACTGAAGCTTTCTTT. The V call is TRBV4-3, the J call TRBJ1-1; 8 nucleotides align to TRBD1. The CDR3 extends over 16 amino acids. With V trimmed by 0 bases and J by 2 bases, 5 bases remained unmatched. CDR1 is LGHNA and CDR2 is YSLEER in the germline V gene.

The chain uses TRBV30 and TRBJ2-5, with 12 nucleotides matching TRBD2. V dropped 2 bases and J dropped 4; count of bases not matched to a gene: 5. Germline lookup yields CDR1 GTSNPN and CDR2 SVGIG (reference sequence). This CDR3 comprises 15 residues. The CDR3 nucleotides are TGTGCCTGGAGTCGACTAGCGGGAGTAGGAGAGACCCAGTACTTC. Its protein product is CAWSRLAGVGETQYF.

The V call is TRBV4-1, the J call TRBJ2-7, with 10 nucleotides matching TRBD2. The V and J ends lost 2 bases and 6 bases, in that order; junction bases with no gene match: 4. The germline CDR1 and CDR2 sequences are MGHRA and YSYEKL. This CDR3 has 14 residues. This chain's CDR3 is CASSQTSGISEQYF. For the CDR3, the DNA is TGCGCCAGCAGCCAAACTAGCGGGATCAGCGAGCAGTACTTC.

The chain couples TRBV7-9 to TRBJ2-3; no clear D gene. Trimming took 5 bases from V and 0 from J, leaving 15 bases between them. The CDR3 consists of 16 residues. Germline CDR1 is SEHNR and CDR2 is FQNEAQ (reference sequence). CDR3 nucleotide sequence: TGTGCCAGCAGCCCCATTCAGCAGACTAGCACAGATACGCAGTATTTT. Translating gives CASSPIQQTSTDTQYF.

V is TRBV7-3 and J is TRBJ2-3; no clear D gene. The ends were cut back, 1 base at V and 4 bases at J, with 15 bases in the middle. Germline V CDR1 and CDR2: SGHTA, FQGTGA. The CDR3 runs 16 residues. The CDR3 region has the DNA TGTGCCAGCAGCTTAAATAGAGGCGGTGGAGCAGATACGCAGTATTTT. Protein: CASSLNRGGGADTQYF.

This sequence joins TRBV7-6 and TRBJ2-3; 8 bases map to TRBD2. V was clipped by 3 bases and J by 5 bases; unmatched bases: 7. Germline V gene sequence: CDR1 SGHVS, CDR2 FNYEAQ. The CDR3 has 15 residues. The CDR3 region is CASSFRAGVEDTQYF. The CDR3 nucleotides read TGTGCCAGCAGCTTTAGAGCGGGAGTTGAAGATACGCAGTATTTT.